Sequencing of this T cell receptor (beta chain) was carried out in a study of CD8 T cells in ankylosing spondylitis. General study findings and limits: Those disease-linked clones were CD8+; they were also relatively rare in peripheral blood. Enrichment of disease-linked clones was reportedly significant in matched ankylosing spondylitis synovial fluid. Among TCR beta sequences, a motif of under ten highly homologous variants appeared characteristic of ankylosing spondylitis blood.

Notes on this clonotype: What it binds is unknown.

A quantitative 5'-RACE method, one with molecular barcodes, was used to make TCR beta libraries. MiXCR was run by TCRdb on the 5' RACE reads, yielding one entry per CDR3 protein. In the table there are some 840,000 distinct CDR3 sequences, approximately 12% of which are singletons. Losses at the gene ends were 5 bases for V and 3 bases for J; bases not matched to a gene: 4. The CDR3 covers 15 residues. Germline CDR1 reads SGHTA; CDR2 reads FQGNSA. The receptor was isolated from a male donor with ankylosing spondylitis. This chain connects TRBV7-2 to TRBJ2-7; 13 nucleotides align to TRBD2. The sample consisted of blood, either unsorted or a sorted T cell fraction (not recorded which). The CDR3 loop reads CASSRGTSGIYEQYF. In DNA, the CDR3 is TGTGCCAGCAGCCGTGGGACTAGCGGGATCTACGAGCAGTACTTC.